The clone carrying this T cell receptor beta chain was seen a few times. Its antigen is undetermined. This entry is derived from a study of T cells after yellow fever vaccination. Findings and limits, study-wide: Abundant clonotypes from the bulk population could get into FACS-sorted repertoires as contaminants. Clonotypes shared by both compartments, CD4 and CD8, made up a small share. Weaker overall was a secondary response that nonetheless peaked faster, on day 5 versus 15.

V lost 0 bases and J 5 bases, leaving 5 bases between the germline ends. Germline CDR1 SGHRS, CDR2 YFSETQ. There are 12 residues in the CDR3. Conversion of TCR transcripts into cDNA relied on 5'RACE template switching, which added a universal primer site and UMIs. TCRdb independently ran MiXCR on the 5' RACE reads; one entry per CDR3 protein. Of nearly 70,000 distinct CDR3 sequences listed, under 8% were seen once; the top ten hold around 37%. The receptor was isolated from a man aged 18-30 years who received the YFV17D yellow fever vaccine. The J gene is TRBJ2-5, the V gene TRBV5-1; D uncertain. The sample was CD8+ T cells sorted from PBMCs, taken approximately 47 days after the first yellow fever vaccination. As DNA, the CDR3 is TGCGCCAGCAGCTTGGCCGGGGAGACCCAGTACTTC. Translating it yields CASSLAGETQYF.